The clone carrying this TCR beta chain was seen more than once but under ten times. Its target is unknown. The data derive from a study of STAT5B mutations in CD4+ large granular lymphocyte leukemia. Study-level findings and limits: Patient CD4-sorted repertoires looked more clonal than healthy CD4+ repertoires, even without putative leukemic clones. No patients shared main leukemic clonotypes, though about 26% appeared at low frequency elsewhere.

This table comes from immunoSEQ multiplex PCR, and its TCRdb copy is limited to in-frame clones, with some not included. This table has roughly 30,000 clones, around four fifths appearing once. This receptor was obtained from a human donor in good health. Sequencing was carried out using CD4+ T cells from blood buffy coats.

DNA of the CDR3: TGTGCCAGCTCACAAGACAGCGGGGTCACTGAAGCTTTCTTT. Residues: CASSQDSGVTEAFF. The chain links TRBV18 to TRBJ1-1, with a possible D match to TRBD1 (5 bases). The CDR3 length is 14 residues. Germline V gives CDR1 KGHSH, CDR2 LQKENI. Trimming removed 4 bases at V and 4 bases at J, with 13 bases between. The full variable domain, rest sourced from reference TRBV18 and TRBJ1-1, is NAGVMQNPRHLVRRRGQEARLRCSPMKGHSHVYWYRQLPEEGLKFMVYLQKENIIDESGMPKERFSAEFPKEGPSILRIQQVVRGDSAAYFCASSQDSGVTEAFFGQGTRLTVV.